This T cell receptor (beta chain) emerged from a study of blood T cells in healthy people across ages (dated by TCRdb to the mid-2010s). Regarding the research as a whole: In model experiments, template switching captured roughly one uniquely barcoded TCR beta cDNA molecule for every two T cells. To track age-related changes in TCR beta repertoire diversity, the study relied on deep sequencing normalized with unique cDNA molecular identifiers. Four age groups were formed from the donors: young (average around 15 years), middle-aged (around 37), aged (about 68) and long-lived (more than 75). Using the same blood draw, the study looked at two additional independent replicas of 1 million unique cDNA reads for two donors, one aged 18 to 29 and the other aged 80 or older.

Details on this clonotype: Its binding antigen is unknown. No per-base quality is available; no much larger clone lies one base away.

The 40 or so donors, aged about 6 to 100 years, were systemically healthy Caucasian individuals from Russia. Each donor gave 8 to 10 milliliters of peripheral blood, collected into EDTA-treated Vacutainer tubes. Ficoll-Paque density-gradient centrifugation was used to isolate PBMCs, with at least 7 million per sample. Trizol reagent was used to extract total RNA from the PBMCs, yielding at least 5 micrograms per sample. For every donor, an aliquot of PBMCs went through flow cytometry to measure the percentages of naive CD45RAhigh/CD27high T cells. There are 15 amino acids in the CDR3, from cysteine to phenylalanine inclusive. Solely the CDR3 DNA is kept, with 45 bases framed from the first base. According to the germline V gene (reference sequence), CDR1 reads LNHDA and CDR2 reads SQIVND. V sheds 6 bases and J sheds 1 base, leaving 13 bases between their ends. Study-wide conclusions, independent of this receptor: A strong correlation was found between observed TCR beta diversity and the percentage of naive T cells measured by flow cytometry. The CMV infection status of donors was not known, potentially confounding age-related changes in expanded clonotypes. Total diversity estimates from one million sequenced T cells were considered lower bounds and underestimates. The long-lived group showed more naive CD4+ T cells, fewer expanded clones and increased TCR diversity than the aged group, suggesting age selection. Since profiling was done on bulk unsorted PBMCs, naive and antigen-experienced compartments could not be conclusively compared. As age increased, observed TCR beta diversity per million T cells dropped in a roughly linear way, and a significant reduction was already evident by age 40.

To prepare the library, 5' RACE was applied. The instrument was an Illumina HiSeq 2500. The second PCR ran for roughly 6 to 11 cycles and used a J-beta primer mix along with a sample-barcoded 5' primer. A unique molecular identifier was introduced onto each TCR beta cDNA molecule by a template-switch 5' adaptor carrying 12 random nucleotides. At least 2.5 million CDR3-containing paired-end reads were obtained from each sample. First-strand cDNA synthesis was performed from all RNA using the Mint cDNA synthesis kit, with priming by a TRBC-specific oligonucleotide. All cDNA was treated with uracil-DNA glycosylase and then went through a first 18-cycle PCR with the universal primers M1SS and BC2_uni_R. The paper's data handling went like this. Normalization of each sample was performed by random selection of 1 million high-quality reads, each carrying a distinct molecular identifier. Instead of being binned into consensus sequences, reads with shared molecular identifiers were discarded. MiTCR, set to a Q25 quality threshold and the strictest error-elimination algorithm, was used for CDR3 identification, clonotype clustering and error correction. Lower-bound total TCR beta diversity was estimated with a nonparametric unseen species model using Euler transformation. TCRdb redid the processing of the public reads, applying fastp at Q25 and MiXCR, and retained in-frame beta chains. Each CDR3 protein appears once, grouped with its most common genes and DNA. The authors' filters were not applied to this entry. Within this sample are roughly 1,100,000 distinct CDR3 sequences, with almost 25% of them counted one time only. The ten largest clones represent around 0.75% of the sample.

These records were also assigned to another study, of T cells of mothers and their children. Reported in the second study: Donors were nine systemically healthy Caucasian individuals: three mothers and their six children. cDNA synthesis used all of the extracted RNA, with roughly 1.5 ug of RNA in each 15 ul reaction. In the second PCR, the M1S primer added sample barcodes and 2-4 random nucleotides. Over 8.5 million TCR beta CDR3 reads were obtained for each mother, and around 2.7 million reads were obtained for each child. In both related and unrelated pairs, thymic selection shapes the output of TCR recombination in a similar way, with inherited differences having only a minor effect. Normalized repertoire overlap was always slightly but never significantly higher in related than unrelated mother-child pairs. No persistent microchimeric T cell clones were detected, at a sensitivity of around 97 clones per million clonotypes. Deep NGS was used in the study to compare the TCR beta repertoires of mothers and children and to look for features that separate related mother-child pairs from unrelated individuals. On average, the children were approximately 11 +/- 4 years old, while the mothers were about 40 +/- 4 years old. Libraries were sequenced on Illumina HiSeq 2000 with 100+100 nt paired-end reads after adapter ligation with NEBNext reagents. Mother and child libraries were prepared a month apart and sequenced in separate runs to prevent cross-contamination. Between about 500,000 and 2,300,000 distinct TCR beta clonotypes were identified per donor. Naive TCR beta clonotypes were estimated from low-frequency clonotypes matched to each donor's FACS-determined naive share, without sorting.

The sample taken for sequencing was blood. This chain joins TRBV19 to TRBJ2-4; the D gene assignment is perhaps TRBD1 or TRBD2, with each matching 5 bases. The TCR originated in a girl aged 2-10 years in good health. The DNA is TGTGCCAGTAGCGGGACCCGCCTGGCCAAAAACATTCAGTACTTC. This translates into CASSGTRLAKNIQYF. The variable domain in full, with residues beyond the CDR3 obtained from the reference TRBV19 and TRBJ2-4 genes, is DGGITQSPKYLFRKEGQNVTLSCEQNLNHDAMYWYRQDPGQGLRLIYYSQIVNDFQKGDIAEGYSVSREKKESFPLTVTSAQKNPTAFYLCASSGTRLAKNIQYFGAGTRLSVL.